This T cell receptor beta chain was obtained from a study of early T cells in non-severe SARS-CoV-2 infection. This CDR3 is built from 13 residues. Germline CDR1 is SGHDN and CDR2 is FVKESK. The ends were cut back, 0 bases at V and 7 bases at J, with 10 bases in the middle. This clonotype was observed a few times. TCRdb independently ran MiXCR on the 5' RACE reads; one entry per CDR3 protein. Altogether under 85,000 distinct CDR3 sequences are present, more than 14% being singletons, with the ten largest covering about 3.7%. V usage is TRBV14 and J usage is TRBJ2-7; D is unclear. The sample here was whole blood, taken at baseline. The receptor was derived from an adult who was a healthcare worker with PCR-confirmed SARS-CoV-2 infection or an uninfected control (not recorded which). CDR3 sequence (DNA): TGTGCCAGCAGCCAAGATCGTCTCGCGGAGCAGTACTTC. This translates into CASSQDRLAEQYF.